The 28 T cell receptor beta chains given below trace back to one sample, sequenced in a study of patients and donors after allogeneic stem cell transplantation. MiXCR was run by TCRdb on the RT-PCR reads, yielding one entry per CDR3 protein. The sample has more than 850,000 distinct CDR3 sequences, roughly 18% seen once; the top ten hold approximately 5.9%. Sequencing was carried out using blood, either unsorted or a sorted T cell fraction (not recorded which). These receptors were obtained from a human donor who was either an allogeneic HSCT recipient or a stem cell or donor lymphocyte infusion donor (not recorded which). It is not recorded whose cells these are; they may come from a transplant donor.

This clonotype appeared a single time. CDR3 residues: CASSQETRTNSPLHF. The CDR3 DNA reads TGTGCCAGCAGCCAAGAGACCCGAACTAATTCACCCCTCCACTTT. The chain uses TRBV3-1 and TRBJ1-6; D is ambiguous. Trimming pared 0 bases from V and 6 bases from J, leaving 9 bases between. Germline V gene sequence: CDR1 LGHDT, CDR2 YNNKEL (reference sequence). The CDR3 totals 15 residues.

The sample holds many counts of this clonotype. The V gene is TRBV27, the J gene TRBJ1-1, with D unresolved. Germline lookup yields CDR1 MNHEY and CDR2 SMNVEV (reference sequence). The CDR3 totals 16 residues. Deletions cut 2 bases from V and 5 bases from J, with 18 bases between. The CDR3 reads CASSLRWQAGWTEAFF. The CDR3 region has the DNA TGTGCCAGCAGTTTAAGGTGGCAGGCCGGTTGGACTGAAGCTTTCTTT.

This chain joins TRBV25-1 and TRBJ1-1; D remains unclear. The CDR3 consists of 13 residues. V lost 5 bases and J lost 5, with 12 bases in between. Germline V lookup: CDR1 MGHDK, CDR2 SYGVNS. In DNA, the CDR3 is TGTGCCAGCAGTAGGTTCGTATGGACTGAAGCTTTCTTT. Translating it yields CASSRFVWTEAFF. Together with reference TRBV25-1 and TRBJ1-1, the CDR3 gives the full variable domain: EADIYQTPRYLVIGTGKKITLECSQTMGHDKMYWYQQDPGMELHLIHYSYGVNSTEKGDLSSESTVSRIRTEHFPLTLESARPSHTSQYLCASSRFVWTEAFFGQGTRLTVV.

This clonotype has more than one count but fewer than ten. V and J are TRBV20-1 and TRBJ2-3, with D unresolved. V lost 1 base, J lost 11 bases, and 16 bases lay in between. CDR1 and CDR2 from the germline V gene are DFQATT and SNEGSKA (reference sequence). The CDR3 consists of 13 residues. The CDR3 DNA reads TGCAGTGCTAGAGTACCTCCTGGGATTGGGCAGTATTTT. Protein product: CSARVPPGIGQYF.

This clonotype appeared many times. The chain uses TRBV2 and TRBJ2-7; perhaps TRBD2 as D (7 bases). Germline CDR1 reads SNHLY; CDR2 reads FYNNEI. The V end was cut by 6 bases, the J end by 2 bases, with 8 bases between. The CDR3 sequence is 12 residues long. CDR3 bases: TGTGCCAGCAGAGGGGGGGCCTACGAGCAGTACTTC. Its translation is CASRGGAYEQYF.

The chain joins TRBV18 to TRBJ2-7; a weak D match, TRBD1 (6 bases). The germline gives CDR1 KGHSH, CDR2 LQKENI. V gave up 6 bases and J gave up 2 bases, with 17 bases separating them. The CDR3 spans 15 residues. CDR3 in amino acids: CASSQKQDRTYEQYF. CDR3 bases: TGTGCCAGCTCCCAGAAACAGGACAGAACCTACGAGCAGTACTTC.

This clonotype was observed many times. V usage is TRBV5-1 and J usage is TRBJ2-1; D unresolved. CDR1 and CDR2 from the germline V gene are SGHRS and YFSETQ. The CDR3 is 14 amino acids. Trimming left V 1 base short and J 9 bases short, with 14 bases between. The CDR3 region has the DNA TGCGCCAGCAGCTTGAAATCACCCGCCCTTGAGCAGTTCTTC. Its translation: CASSLKSPALEQFF.

This chain links TRBV9 with TRBJ2-7, with D possibly TRBD2 on 6 matching bases. This CDR3 has 15 residues. The germline V gene encodes CDR1 SGDLS and CDR2 YYNGEE. V was clipped by 4 bases and J by 2 bases, with 16 bases between them. In DNA, the CDR3 is TGTGCCAGCAGCCCGACTAGTTCCCCAACCTACGAGCAGTACTTC. It codes for CASSPTSSPTYEQYF.

The table lists this clonotype with a few counts. CDR3 nucleotide sequence: TGTGCCAGCAGCTTGGAGGCAGGGCGGGTAGGTACGCAGTATTTT. It is translated as CASSLEAGRVGTQYF. The V and J genes are TRBV5-5 and TRBJ2-3, with D tentatively TRBD1 or TRBD2 (5 bases each). Trimming left V 0 bases short and J 8 bases short, with 16 bases between. CDR1 is SGHKS, CDR2 YYEKEE, per germline (reference sequence). This CDR3 region has 15 residues.

The chain uses TRBV20-1 and TRBJ2-1; D unclear. The CDR3 is 13 amino acids. Deletions cut 6 bases from V and 5 bases from J, with 14 bases between. Per germline, CDR1 DFQATT and CDR2 SNEGSKA (reference sequence). The CDR3 here is CSAEDYRDNEQFF. DNA of the CDR3: TGCAGTGCAGAGGATTACCGGGACAATGAGCAGTTCTTC.

The V call is TRBV19, the J call TRBJ1-1; D gene ambiguous. Germline CDR1 and CDR2: LNHDA and SQIVND (reference sequence). The CDR3 is 15 residues long. The V end was cut by 5 bases, the J end by 0 bases, with 13 bases between. DNA for the CDR3: TGTGCCAGTAGTTGGAACAATCCTATGAACACTGAAGCTTTCTTT. Protein product: CASSWNNPMNTEAFF.

The CDR3 region has the DNA TGTGCCAGCTCACCACTCGATAATTCACCCCTCCACTTT. Its translation is CASSPLDNSPLHF. The rearrangement links TRBV18 to TRBJ1-6; D is undetermined. V was pared by 1 base and J by 5 bases, with 3 bases between. This CDR3 region has 13 residues. Germline loops: CDR1 KGHSH, CDR2 LQKENI.

The chain recombines TRBV5-5 with TRBJ1-5; D not certain. CDR1 is SGHKS and CDR2 is YYEKEE in the germline V gene (reference sequence). This CDR3 has 14 residues. Trimming cost V 7 bases and J 3 bases, with 14 bases left between them. Here the CDR3 DNA reads TGTGCCAGCGAAGCGGTTCGGAACAATCAGCCCCAGCATTTT. Translated: CASEAVRNNQPQHF.

Notes on this clonotype: A read error is likely, as this CDR3 ends without the conserved phenylalanine or tryptophan. The chain carries TRBV6-1 and TRBJ2-7; D might be TRBD1 or TRBD2, each matching 5 bases. CDR1 and CDR2 from the germline V gene are MNHNS and SASEGT. This CDR3 is 14 amino acids long. Trimming left V 7 bases short and J 4 bases short, with 17 bases between. The CDR3 spells CASTYGAGSYEQYY. The CDR3 region has the DNA TGTGCCAGCACCTACGGGGCCGGTAGTTACGAGCAGTACTAC.

The sample holds a few counts of this clonotype. The J gene is TRBJ1-6, the V gene TRBV20-1; tentatively, D is TRBD1 (5 bases). V was pared by 2 bases and J by 5 bases, with 19 bases between. The CDR3 loop spans 17 amino acids. In germline, CDR1 is DFQATT, CDR2 SNEGSKA (reference sequence). CDR3 residues: CSARKVSWGTDNSPLHF. CDR3 bases: TGCAGTGCTAGAAAGGTATCGTGGGGCACCGATAATTCACCCCTCCACTTT.

This clonotype came up a few times. This chain joins TRBV12-3 or TRBV12-4 and TRBJ2-2; 9 nucleotides agree with TRBD2. Losses at the gene ends were 6 bases for V and 6 bases for J; bases not matched to a gene: 14. This CDR3 has 17 residues. The CDR3 protein is CASSQGMIAGVSGELFF. The CDR3 region has the DNA TGTGCCAGCAGCCAAGGGATGATAGCGGGAGTTTCCGGGGAGCTGTTTTTT.

The chain couples TRBV19 to TRBJ1-2; 7 bases fit TRBD1. Germline trimming cut 3 bases from V and 8 bases from J; bases unmatched to any gene: 12. The CDR3 runs 15 residues. The V gene's germline CDR1 is LNHDA and CDR2 SQIVND (reference sequence). The CDR3: CASSMMTGQQGGYTF. CDR3 coding DNA: TGTGCCAGTAGTATGATGACGGGACAGCAGGGGGGCTACACCTTC.

The chain combines TRBV15 with TRBJ2-3, with D maybe TRBD1 (6 bases). Trimming pared 1 base from V and 1 base from J, leaving 12 bases between. CDR3 length: 16 amino acids. Germline CDR1 is LNHNV and CDR2 is YYDKDF (reference sequence). The CDR3, as DNA: TGTGCCACCAGCAGAGCAGGGGTTTTCGGCACAGATACGCAGTATTTT. Translation gives CATSRAGVFGTDTQYF.

Only a few counts were recorded for this clonotype. The rearrangement links TRBV12-3 or TRBV12-4 to TRBJ2-1, with 7 bases lining up with TRBD2. The CDR3 is 17 residues long. V trimming: 6 bases; J trimming: 4 bases; junction bases outside the gene matches: 15. CDR3 in DNA: TGTGCCAGCAGCCGACCCCGGGGACTAAATTTGTACAATGAGCAGTTCTTC. Encoded protein: CASSRPRGLNLYNEQFF.

This clonotype was seen at least ten times. Here the CDR3 reads CATSDLRGYTF. In DNA form, the CDR3 reads TGTGCCACCAGTGATTTGCGCGGCTACACCTTC. The chain joins TRBV24-1 to TRBJ1-2; D remains ambiguous. V dropped 0 bases and J dropped 8 bases, with 3 bases sitting between them. The CDR3 has 11 amino acids. Germline-derived CDR1 and CDR2 are KGHDR and SFDVKD.

The J gene is TRBJ1-2, the V gene TRBV7-2; 9 bases fit TRBD1. This CDR3 contains 14 residues. The germline V gene encodes CDR1 SGHTA and CDR2 FQGNSA. The trim removed 5 bases at V and 7 bases at J, leaving 8 bases unmatched. CDR3 coding DNA: TGTGCCAGCAGCCAACAGGGGGCAGCTGGTGGCTACACCTTC. This encodes CASSQQGAAGGYTF. The entire variable domain, with the rest obtained from reference TRBV7-2 and TRBJ1-2, is as follows: GAGVSQSPSNKVTEKGKDVELRCDPISGHTALYWYRQSLGQGLEFLIYFQGNSAPDKSGLPSDRFSAERTGGSVSTLTIQRTQQEDSAVYLCASSQQGAAGGYTFGSGTRLTVV.

This clonotype was counted a few times. V is TRBV25-1 and J is TRBJ2-7, with 7 bases aligning to TRBD1. Per the germline V gene, CDR1 is MGHDK and CDR2 is SYGVNS. There are 16 residues in the CDR3. Losses at the gene ends were 1 base for V and 2 bases for J; bases not matched to a gene: 8. The DNA for the CDR3 is TGTGCCAGCAGTGAATCGGGACAGCCCCGGGCCTACGAGCAGTACTTC. It yields the protein CASSESGQPRAYEQYF.

This clonotype occurred a few times. The gene calls are TRBV20-1 and TRBJ2-5; 10 positions match TRBD2. Per the germline V gene, CDR1 is DFQATT and CDR2 is SNEGSKA (reference sequence). The CDR3 is 11 amino acids. This CDR3 is CSRTSGETQYF. CDR3 DNA sequence: TGCAGCCGGACTAGCGGAGAGACCCAGTACTTC.

This clonotype was seen a handful of times. The genes are TRBV5-1 and TRBJ2-1, with 13 bases matching TRBD2. CDR3 size: 17 residues. V gave up 1 base and J gave up 7 bases; unmatched junction bases: 8. Germline CDR1 is SGHRS and CDR2 is YFSETQ. CDR3 region: CASSLTSGGALGNEQFF. The DNA of the CDR3 is TGCGCCAGCAGCTTGACTAGCGGGGGGGCTCTGGGGAATGAGCAGTTCTTC.

This clonotype was seen only a few times. This chain uses TRBV4-3 with TRBJ1-2; 7 positions match TRBD1. The CDR3 length is 16 residues. In germline, CDR1 is LGHNA, CDR2 YSLEER. V was pared by 4 bases and J by 4 bases, with 12 bases of the junction left unmatched. Here the CDR3 DNA reads TGCGCCAGCAGCCGGCAGACAGGGACTGGGAGCTATGGCTACACCTTC. Its translation is CASSRQTGTGSYGYTF.

This clonotype has a handful of counts. V and J are TRBV6-1 and TRBJ2-2; 11 nucleotides align to TRBD2. Germline lookup yields CDR1 MNHNS and CDR2 SASEGT. This CDR3 contains 14 residues. The V and J ends lost 9 bases and 4 bases, in that order; junction bases with no gene match: 4. The chain's CDR3 is CASSGRAFTGELFF. In DNA form, the CDR3 reads TGTGCCAGTAGCGGGAGGGCCTTCACCGGGGAGCTGTTTTTT.

This clonotype was seen only a few times. The gene calls are TRBV18 and TRBJ1-2, with 9 bases fitting TRBD1. This CDR3 region has 15 residues. With 3 bases clipped from V and 8 bases from J, the junction kept 10 bases outside the gene matches. The germline CDR1 and CDR2 sequences are KGHSH and LQKENI. This CDR3 reads CASSPPGQGYRGYTF. The CDR3 DNA sequence: TGTGCCAGCTCACCGCCGGGACAGGGTTATCGGGGCTACACCTTC.

This clonotype was observed a few times. A read error may explain this, as a much larger clone is one base away. V is TRBV10-3 and J is TRBJ1-2; D is ambiguous. Deletions cut 2 bases from V and 6 bases from J, with 4 bases between. There are 11 residues in the CDR3. Germline CDR1 ENHRY, CDR2 SYGVKD. The DNA for the CDR3 is TGTGCCATCAGTGAGGGCAATGGCTACACCTTC. Translating it yields CAISEGNGYTF.